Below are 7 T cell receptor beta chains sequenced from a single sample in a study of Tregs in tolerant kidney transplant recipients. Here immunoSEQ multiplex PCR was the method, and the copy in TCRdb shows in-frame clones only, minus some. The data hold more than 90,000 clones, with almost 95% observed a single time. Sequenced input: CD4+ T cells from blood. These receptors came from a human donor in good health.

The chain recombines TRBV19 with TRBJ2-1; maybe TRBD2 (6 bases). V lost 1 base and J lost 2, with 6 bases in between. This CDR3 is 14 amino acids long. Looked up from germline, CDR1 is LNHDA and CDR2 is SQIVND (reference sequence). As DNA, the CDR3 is TGTGCCAGTAGTATAGGGACTACCTACAATGAGCAGTTCTTC. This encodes CASSIGTTYNEQFF.

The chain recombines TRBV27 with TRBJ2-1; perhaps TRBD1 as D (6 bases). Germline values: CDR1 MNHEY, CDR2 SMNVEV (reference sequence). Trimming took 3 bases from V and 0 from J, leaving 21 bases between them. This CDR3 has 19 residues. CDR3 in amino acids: CASSLRVRRQGSSYNEQFF. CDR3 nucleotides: TGTGCCAGCAGTTTGCGGGTCCGGCGGCAGGGGAGCTCCTACAATGAGCAGTTCTTC.

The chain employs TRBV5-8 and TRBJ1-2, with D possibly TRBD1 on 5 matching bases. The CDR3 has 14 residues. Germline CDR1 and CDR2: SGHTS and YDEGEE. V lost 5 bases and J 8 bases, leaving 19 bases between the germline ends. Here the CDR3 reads CASSYGFQGFGYTF. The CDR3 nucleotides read TGTGCCAGCAGTTACGGATTTCAGGGTTTCGGCTACACCTTC.

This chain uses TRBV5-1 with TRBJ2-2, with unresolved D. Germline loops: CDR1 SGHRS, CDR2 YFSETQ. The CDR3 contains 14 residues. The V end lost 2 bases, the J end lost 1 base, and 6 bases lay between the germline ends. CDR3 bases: TGCGCCAGCAGCTTACGAAAGAACACCGGGGAGCTGTTTTTT. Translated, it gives CASSLRKNTGELFF.

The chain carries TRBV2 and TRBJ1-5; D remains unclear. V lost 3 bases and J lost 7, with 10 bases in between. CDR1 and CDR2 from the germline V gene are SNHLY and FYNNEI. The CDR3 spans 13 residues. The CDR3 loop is CASSEARVQPQHF. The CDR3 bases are TGTGCCAGCAGTGAGGCCAGAGTCCAGCCCCAGCATTTT.

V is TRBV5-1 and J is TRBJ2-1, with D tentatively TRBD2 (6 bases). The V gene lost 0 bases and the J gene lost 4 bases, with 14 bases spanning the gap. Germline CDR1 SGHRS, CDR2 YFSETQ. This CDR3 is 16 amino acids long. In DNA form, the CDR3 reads TGCGCCAGCAGCTTGGCGGGCGGGGTTCGATACAATGAGCAGTTCTTC. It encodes CASSLAGGVRYNEQFF.

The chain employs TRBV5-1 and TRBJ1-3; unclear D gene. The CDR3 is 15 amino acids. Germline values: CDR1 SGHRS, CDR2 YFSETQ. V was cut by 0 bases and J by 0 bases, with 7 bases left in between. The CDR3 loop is CASSLAENSGNTIYF. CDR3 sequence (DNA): TGCGCCAGCAGCTTGGCCGAGAACTCTGGAAACACCATATATTTT.